The rows below give T cell receptor beta chains drawn from one sample of a study of PD-L1 blockade in urothelial cancer. Profiled with immunoSEQ multiplex PCR; TCRdb holds only in-frame clones, not every one. The sample carries roughly 63,000 clones, approximately 81% recorded once. The sample in question was PBMCs, obtained around atezolizumab (anti-PD-L1) treatment. These receptor sequences come from a man aged 65-85 years with urothelial cancer. CDR3s include the opening cysteine and the closing phenylalanine or tryptophan. The D gene is left open where the match is weak. Size is stated for part of the rows, as once, few or many counts, or as a class when the clone is expanded.

CDR3 DNA	CDR3 protein	V gene	J gene	clone size	D gene	CDR3 length
TGTGCCAGCGGGAAGGGCGGGGACACTGAAGCTTTCTTT	CASGKGGDTEAFF	TRBV13	TRBJ1-1	few	.	13
TGTGCCAGTAGTATAGAGGGAGGGATAGCGGGAGGGGCAGATACGCAGTATTTT	CASSIEGGIAGGADTQYF	TRBV19	TRBJ2-3	.	TRBD2	18
TGTGCCAGCAGACGTCAGCGGCCGCCTCTTGGGGACACTGAAGCTTTCTTT	CASRRQRPPLGDTEAFF	TRBV2	TRBJ1-1	many	.	17
TGCGCCAGCAGCTTGACAGGGCCTCCTAACTATGGCTACACCTTC	CASSLTGPPNYGYTF	TRBV5-1	TRBJ1-2	few	.	15
TGTGCCAGCAGTTACTCTGGAGCGGGGGCTCGGGATACGCAGTATTTT	CASSYSGAGARDTQYF	TRBV6-5	TRBJ2-3	.	TRBD2	16
TGCGCCAGCAGCTTTAACAGGGATGGAGAGCAGTTCTTC	CASSFNRDGEQFF	TRBV5-1	TRBJ2-1	.	.	13
TGTGCCAGCAGTGAATCACGGGGACAGGGATTTGGCTACACCTTC	CASSESRGQGFGYTF	TRBV2	TRBJ1-2	.	TRBD1	15
TGTGCCAGTAGTTGGCAGGGGGTTGAAAAACTGTTTTTT	CASSWQGVEKLFF	TRBV19	TRBJ1-4	.	TRBD1	13
TGTGCCAGCAGTTACGGAGGGTCCACAGATACGCAGTATTTT	CASSYGGSTDTQYF	TRBV6-5	TRBJ2-3	.	.	14
TGTGCCAGCAGTGAAGGGGGACAGGGGTTTTACGAGCAGTACTTC	CASSEGGQGFYEQYF	TRBV6-1	TRBJ2-7	.	TRBD1	15
TGTGCCAGCAGCGTAATTGGGGGAGCAGGGGATGAGCAGTTCTTC	CASSVIGGAGDEQFF	TRBV9	TRBJ2-1	.	.	15
TGCGCCAGCAAGAGACTAGCGGGTTCCTACGAGCAGTACTTC	CASKRLAGSYEQYF	TRBV5-1	TRBJ2-7	.	TRBD2	14
TGTGCCAGCAGTACCGGGACTAGAGTCACCGGGGAGCTGTTTTTT	CASSTGTRVTGELFF	TRBV6-5	TRBJ2-2	.	TRBD2	15
TGTGCCAGCAGCTTAGCCGGGAGGGACTCCTACGAGCAGTACTTC	CASSLAGRDSYEQYF	TRBV7-2	TRBJ2-7	.	TRBD2	15
TGCGCCAGCAGCTTGGAACCCCGGGACACTGAAGCTTTCTTT	CASSLEPRDTEAFF	TRBV5-1	TRBJ1-1	.	.	14
TGTGCCAGCAGTTTACGGGACAGTTTTATAAACACTGAAGCTTTCTTT	CASSLRDSFINTEAFF	TRBV28	TRBJ1-1	.	TRBD1	16
TGTGCCAGCAGCCAAGAACCCGGACAGGGGGACACAGATACGCAGTATTTT	CASSQEPGQGDTDTQYF	TRBV4-2	TRBJ2-3	.	TRBD1	17
TGCGCCAGCAGCTTTGGGGCACGTGGCTACACCTTC	CASSFGARGYTF	TRBV5-1	TRBJ1-2	.	.	12
TGTGCCAGCAGGGGACTAGCGGGAAGAGCAGATACGCAGTATTTT	CASRGLAGRADTQYF	TRBV2	TRBJ2-3	.	TRBD2	15
TGTGCCAGCAGCCCCTGGACTAGCGGGAGGCCTAACAATGAGCAGTTCTTC	CASSPWTSGRPNNEQFF	TRBV4-2	TRBJ2-1	.	TRBD2	17
TGTGCCAGCAGCTTAACAGGGGTCTTGAGCGAGCAGTACTTC	CASSLTGVLSEQYF	TRBV5-6	TRBJ2-7	.	TRBD1	14
TGTGCCTGGAGGGCCTTTAGGGGGAGCACAGATACGCAGTATTTT	CAWRAFRGSTDTQYF	TRBV30	TRBJ2-3	.	.	15
TGTGCCAGCAGGACAGGGGTAGAGACTGAAGCTTTCTTT	CASRTGVETEAFF	TRBV6-1	TRBJ1-1	once	TRBD1	13
TGTGCCAGCAGGGGACAGGGGAACACTGAAGCTTTCTTT	CASRGQGNTEAFF	TRBV27	TRBJ1-1	once	TRBD1	13
TGTGCCAGTAGTATCACAGGGGGCGCGTCGAACATTCAGTACTTC	CASSITGGASNIQYF	TRBV19	TRBJ2-4	.	TRBD1	15
TGTGCCTGGAGTAGGTTTTTAGCGGGAGGCAATGAGCAGTTCTTC	CAWSRFLAGGNEQFF	TRBV30	TRBJ2-1	.	TRBD2	15
TGTGCCAGCAGCCTAGACATTACGACGACTAGCGGGAGCAGAAATGAGCAGTTCTTC	CASSLDITTTSGSRNEQFF	TRBV7-9	TRBJ2-1	.	TRBD2	19
TGTGCCAGCAGCGTACCTACAAGCGGCTACACAGATACGCAGTATTTT	CASSVPTSGYTDTQYF	TRBV9	TRBJ2-3	.	.	16
TGTGCCAGCAGTTCACCGGGACAGGGAGCTTACGAGCAGTACTTC	CASSSPGQGAYEQYF	TRBV28	TRBJ2-7	.	TRBD1	15
TGTGCCAGCAGCCCGGGACAGGGGCTCTACGAGCAGTACTTC	CASSPGQGLYEQYF	TRBV5-6	TRBJ2-7	.	TRBD1	14
TGTGCCAGCAGCCCCCCTCAACCGACTAGCCTCCAAGAGACCCAGTACTTC	CASSPPQPTSLQETQYF	TRBV6-7	TRBJ2-5	.	TRBD2	17
TGTGCCAGTAGTAAGAGCGGCCAAGAGACCCAGTACTTC	CASSKSGQETQYF	TRBV19	TRBJ2-5	.	.	13
TGCGCCAGCAGCTTGGCGGCAGGGCTATCCTACGAGCAGTACTTC	CASSLAAGLSYEQYF	TRBV5-1	TRBJ2-7	.	.	15
TGTGGTACATGGCGGGTCCGCAATGAGCAGTTCTTC	CGTWRVRNEQFF	TRBV28	TRBJ2-1	.	.	12
TGTGCCAGCAGTGATGATGGGACTCATCCCTACGAGCAGTACTTC	CASSDDGTHPYEQYF	TRBV6-1	TRBJ2-7	once	.	15
TGCGCCAGCAGTGATGGCAGGGCCACTGAAGCTTTCTTT	CASSDGRATEAFF	TRBV10-2	TRBJ1-1	.	.	13
TGTGCCTGGAGCTTCAAGAGGAACACTGAAGCTTTCTTT	CAWSFKRNTEAFF	TRBV30	TRBJ1-1	.	.	13
TGTGCCAGCAGTCCTCGGACAGGGAGAGATACGCAGTATTTT	CASSPRTGRDTQYF	TRBV27	TRBJ2-3	.	TRBD1	14
TGTGCCAGCAGTCCGCCGGGCTCTGGAAACACCATATATTTT	CASSPPGSGNTIYF	TRBV28	TRBJ1-3	.	.	14
TGTGCCAGTAGACTCGCGGGAAACCACAATGAGCAGTTCTTC	CASRLAGNHNEQFF	TRBV19	TRBJ2-1	.	.	14
TGTGCCAGTAGTATCGGGACATTCGGGAATGAGCAGTTCTTC	CASSIGTFGNEQFF	TRBV19	TRBJ2-1	once	.	14
TGCGCCAGCAGCTTGGAAGACAGTACCGCGGAGCAGTACTTC	CASSLEDSTAEQYF	TRBV5-1	TRBJ2-7	.	.	14
TGTGCCAGCAGCTTAGACAGGGGGCGCAGTGATACGCAGTATTTT	CASSLDRGRSDTQYF	TRBV7-2	TRBJ2-3	.	TRBD1	15
TGTGCCAGCAGCTTGGGAGTTTCGAATGAGCAGTTCTTC	CASSLGVSNEQFF	TRBV11-3	TRBJ2-1	once	.	13
TGTGCCAGCAGCCAAGTACCCTCCCCGAACAACTACGAGCAGTACTTC	CASSQVPSPNNYEQYF	TRBV4-2	TRBJ2-7	few	.	16
TGTGCCTGGGGACACACAGATACGCAGTATTTT	CAWGHTDTQYF	TRBV30	TRBJ2-3	.	.	11
TGTGCCAGCAGTGAGTTAAGAGGGTCTGGGGCCAACGTCCTGACTTTC	CASSELRGSGANVLTF	TRBV25-1	TRBJ2-6	.	.	16
TGCGCCAGCAGTTTGGGAGGGACAGGGGGCACTGAAGCTTTCTTT	CASSLGGTGGTEAFF	TRBV5-1	TRBJ1-1	.	TRBD1	15
TGTGCCAGCAGCCGTACAGGGGGCAGGACTGAAGCTTTCTTT	CASSRTGGRTEAFF	TRBV5-8	TRBJ1-1	once	TRBD1	14
TGTGCCTGGAGCAGTGGGGCGAACACTGAAGCTTTCTTT	CAWSSGANTEAFF	TRBV30	TRBJ1-1	.	.	13
TGTGCCAGCACCTACGGACTAGCGGGAGGAGATACGCAGTATTTT	CASTYGLAGGDTQYF	TRBV11-1	TRBJ2-3	.	TRBD2	15
TGTGCCAGTAGTATCTCGGGGAATCCCGGGGAGCTGTTTTTT	CASSISGNPGELFF	TRBV19	TRBJ2-2	.	.	14